Following are 30 T cell receptor beta chains from one sample sequenced in a study of tumor-infiltrating lymphocytes in oesophageal squamous cell carcinoma. TCRdb independently ran MiXCR on the PCR reads; one entry per CDR3 protein. The sample yields under 15,000 distinct CDR3 sequences, 50% to 60% seen once. The sample taken for sequencing was esophageal tumor tissue. These receptors came from a female donor with esophageal squamous cell carcinoma.

This clonotype was seen only a few times. The chain employs TRBV11-3 and TRBJ2-3, with 9 bases identical to TRBD1. CDR3 size: 14 residues. Germline lookup yields CDR1 SGHNT and CDR2 YENEEA. V was pared by 3 bases and J by 4 bases, with 2 bases of the junction left unmatched. CDR3: CASSLGTGPDTQYF. As DNA, the CDR3 is TGTGCCAGCAGCTTGGGGACAGGGCCAGATACGCAGTATTTT.

The chain carries TRBV7-4 and TRBJ2-4, with no clear D. The J call is uncertain, as TRBJ2-5 better fits the DNA end. This CDR3 contains 11 residues. CDR1 and CDR2 (germline): SGHVT, SQSDAQ. The CDR3 bases are TGTGCCAGCAGCTCACAGGAGACCCAGTACTTC. Amino acid sequence: CASSSQETQYF.

Details on this clonotype: A read error may produce the germline difference seen at one junction end. This sequence joins TRBV5-3 and TRBJ2-1, with D tentatively TRBD2 (5 bases). TRBV5-3 is an open reading frame, and its role is uncertain. This CDR3 is 14 amino acids long. CDR3 amino acids: CASSLAGLNNEQFF. For the CDR3, the DNA is TGTGCCAGCAGCTTGGCCGGACTGAACAATGAGCAGTTCTTC.

The chain joins TRBV7-9 to TRBJ1-2; TRBD1 is a possible D gene (5 bases). Germline V lookup: CDR1 SEHNR, CDR2 FQNEAQ (reference sequence). The CDR3 consists of 13 residues. Trimming removed 3 bases from V and 6 bases from J, with 11 bases in between. The chain's CDR3 is CASSLTVANGYTF. CDR3 bases: TGTGCCAGCAGCTTGACAGTCGCGAATGGCTACACCTTC.

The gene calls are TRBV24-1 and TRBJ2-1; TRBD1 agrees at 9 bases. Germline CDR1 and CDR2: KGHDR and SFDVKD. This CDR3 is 18 amino acids long. Unmatched junction bases numbered 7, after V lost 0 bases and J lost 2 bases. CDR3 DNA sequence: TGTGCCACCAGTGATTTGACCGGGCGACAGGGGGCCTACAATGAGCAGTTCTTC. Amino acid sequence: CATSDLTGRQGAYNEQFF.

Comment on this clonotype: One end of the junction does not line up with germline, which may come from a read error. The chain couples TRBV6-6 to TRBJ1-6, with TRBD1 as a possible D gene (6 bases). CDR3 length: 15 residues. Germline V CDR1 and CDR2: MNHNY, SVGAGI (reference sequence). CDR3 sequence reads: CASSYTSGGPYEQYF. The CDR3, as DNA: TGTGCCAGCAGTTACACTAGCGGGGGGCCCTACGAGCAGTACTTT.

This chain links TRBV7-2 with TRBJ2-5, with 12 bases lining up with TRBD2. The J call may not be correct, given that the DNA end is closer to TRBJ2-7. The CDR3 contains 16 residues. CDR1 is SGHTA, CDR2 FQGNSA, per germline. Here the CDR3 reads CASSTRTSGAYYEQYF. Here the CDR3 DNA reads TGTGCCAGCAGCACCCGGACTAGCGGGGCCTACTACGAGCAGTACTTC.

The J gene is TRBJ2-5, the V gene TRBV7-2; 13 bases are a match to TRBD2. TRBJ2-1 explains the end of the DNA better; the J call may be wrong. The length of the CDR3 is 15 residues. The germline CDR1 and CDR2 sequences are SGHTA and FQGNSA. The CDR3 spells CASSLGTSGSDEQFF. CDR3 coding DNA: TGTGCCAGCAGCTTAGGGACTAGCGGGAGCGATGAGCAGTTCTTC.

By share, this clonotype counts as medium-sized. The chain employs TRBV2 and TRBJ2-3; D is perhaps TRBD1 (6 bases). Germline V lookup: CDR1 SNHLY, CDR2 FYNNEI. Deletions cut 1 base from V and 4 bases from J, with 6 bases between. CDR3 length: 13 residues. The CDR3 spells CASSEEGADTQYF. CDR3 coding DNA: TGTGCCAGCAGTGAAGAGGGGGCAGATACGCAGTATTTT.

In nucleotides, the CDR3 is TGTGCCAGTGGAGGGAGTGGGCCATACACTGAAGCTTTCTTT. This translates into CASGGSGPYTEAFF. This rearrangement joins TRBV28 to TRBJ1-1; no firm D call. The germline CDR1 and CDR2 sequences are MDHEN and SYDVKM. V shed 9 bases and J shed 3 bases, with 17 bases lying between them. The CDR3 spans 14 residues.

CDR3 sequence reads: CALRSAGTSYEQYF. The CDR3, as DNA: TGTGCTCTCCGTTCAGCGGGCACGTCCTACGAGCAGTACTTC. V is TRBV6-6 and J is TRBJ2-5; D possibly corresponds to TRBD2 (6 bases). Gene TRBJ2-7 matches the end of the DNA better, so the J call may be wrong. The germline V gene has CDR1 MNHNY and CDR2 SVGAGI (reference sequence). This CDR3 comprises 14 residues.

The sample holds a few counts of this clonotype. V and J are TRBV7-2 and TRBJ2-1; 11 bases map to TRBD2. Germline trimming cut 6 bases from V and 4 bases from J; bases unmatched to any gene: 8. Germline loops: CDR1 SGHTA, CDR2 FQGNSA. There are 16 residues in the CDR3. Here the CDR3 reads CASRNSGRATYNEQFF. DNA for the CDR3: TGTGCCAGCAGGAATAGCGGGAGGGCCACGTACAATGAGCAGTTCTTC. The variable domain in full, completed from reference TRBV7-2 and TRBJ2-1, reads GAGVSQSPSNKVTEKGKDVELRCDPISGHTALYWYRQSLGQGLEFLIYFQGNSAPDKSGLPSDRFSAERTGGSVSTLTIQRTQQEDSAVYLCASRNSGRATYNEQFFGPGTRLTVL.

This clonotype is judged medium-sized. Just one base apart from a much larger clone, this may be a read error. This chain connects TRBV7-9 to TRBJ2-7, with TRBD1 as a possible D gene (5 bases). The V gene lost 4 bases and the J gene lost 7 bases, with 11 bases spanning the gap. CDR1 and CDR2 (germline): SEHNR, FQNEAQ (reference sequence). The CDR3 extends over 12 amino acids. Here the CDR3 reads CASSYRYNEQYF. The CDR3 nucleotides are TGTGCCAGCAGCTACAGGTACAATGAGCAGTACTTC.

This chain joins TRBV7-3 and TRBJ1-1; 7 positions match TRBD2. The J call is in doubt because the DNA end fits TRBJ2-3 better. The CDR3 has 14 amino acids. The germline CDR1 and CDR2 sequences are SGHTA and FQGTGA. In DNA, the CDR3 is TGTGCCAGCAGCTTAAGGGGGGGAGGGGATACGCAGTATTTT. It specifies CASSLRGGGDTQYF.

V and J are TRBV6-6 and TRBJ1-1; D ambiguous. Trimming pared 10 bases from V and 1 base from J, leaving 16 bases between. Germline V gene lookup returns CDR1 MNHNY and CDR2 SVGAGI (reference sequence). The CDR3 loop spans 14 amino acids. The CDR3 region has the DNA TGTGCCACACATCCCCCGGTTTGGAACACTGAAGCTTTCTTT. This translates into CATHPPVWNTEAFF.

The V call is TRBV6-7, the J call TRBJ2-7; tentative D call: TRBD2 (5 bases). The J call may be mistaken, given a closer DNA end match to TRBJ2-1. TRBV6-7 is treated as an ORF (open reading frame) with a function not yet certain. The CDR3 runs 17 residues. The CDR3 is CASSYADSLFPYNEQFF. In DNA form, the CDR3 reads TGTGCCAGCAGTTACGCGGACTCTCTATTTCCCTACAATGAGCAGTTCTTC.

In its sample, this clonotype was seen many times. This chain joins TRBV5-1 and TRBJ1-1; D is undetermined. Germline loops: CDR1 SGHRS, CDR2 YFSETQ. V was trimmed by 2 bases and J by 4 bases, leaving 12 bases between them. The CDR3 contains 14 residues. DNA of the CDR3: TGCGCCAGCAGCTTCGGAGGGCCACGCACTGAAGCTTTCTTT. It encodes CASSFGGPRTEAFF.

This clonotype has ten or more counts. The chain employs TRBV28 and TRBJ2-7; 7 bases match TRBD1. This CDR3 has 13 amino acids. Germline loops: CDR1 MDHEN, CDR2 SYDVKM. With 6 bases clipped from V and 3 bases from J, the junction kept 5 bases outside the gene matches. The CDR3 sequence is CASRGQSRYEQYF. CDR3 sequence (DNA): TGTGCCAGCAGGGGACAGTCTCGCTACGAGCAGTACTTC.

DNA of the CDR3: TGCGCCAGCAGTGACGGAAGCCTTGGGCACCAAGAGACCCAGTACTTC. Amino acid sequence: CASSDGSLGHQETQYF. The gene calls are TRBV10-1 and TRBJ2-7, with unresolved D. The assigned J gene may be wrong: the sequence end matches TRBJ2-5 better. Germline V gene sequence: CDR1 WNHNN, CDR2 SYGVQD (reference sequence). The CDR3 covers 16 residues.

The table lists this clonotype with many counts. V usage is TRBV11-2 and J usage is TRBJ1-1; D perhaps matches TRBD1 (6 bases). The CDR3 runs 15 residues. The V gene lost 7 bases and the J gene lost 2 bases, with 17 bases spanning the gap. Germline V gene sequence: CDR1 SGHAT, CDR2 FQNNGV. CDR3: CASTRAPTGNTEAFF. DNA of the CDR3: TGTGCCAGCACCAGAGCCCCGACAGGAAACACTGAAGCTTTCTTT.

Relative to its sample, this clonotype is large (0.1 to 1%). The V call is TRBV7-2, the J call TRBJ2-7; TRBD1 agrees at 8 bases. From germline, CDR1 is SGHTA and CDR2 FQGNSA. CDR3 length equals 14 residues. After removal of 4 bases from V and 0 bases from J, the junction contained 2 bases not matched to a gene. The CDR3 is CASSSGGSSYEQYF. For the CDR3, the DNA is TGTGCCAGCAGCTCAGGGGGCAGCTCCTACGAGCAGTACTTC.

This clonotype is medium-sized (0.01 to 0.1%) within its sample. This rearrangement joins TRBV7-3 to TRBJ2-7, with 8 positions matching TRBD2. Germline loops: CDR1 SGHTA, CDR2 FQGTGA. J gave up 1 base and V 0 bases, and 2 bases lay outside the gene matches. CDR3 length equals 15 residues. In DNA, the CDR3 is TGTGCCAGCAGCTTAACCGGCGGGAGGTCCTACGAGCAGTACTTC. It yields the protein CASSLTGGRSYEQYF.

The J gene is TRBJ2-1, the V gene TRBV7-2; 10 positions match TRBD2. V lost 2 bases to trimming and J lost 4 bases; unmatched junction nucleotides: 11. The CDR3 extends over 18 amino acids. Germline V CDR1 and CDR2: SGHTA, FQGNSA. CDR3 coding DNA: TGTGCCAGCAGCTTAAGCATTACTAGCGGGGCCGGATACAATGAGCAGTTCTTC. It codes for CASSLSITSGAGYNEQFF.

The genes are TRBV28 and TRBJ2-7; D possibly matches TRBD1 or TRBD2 (5 bases each). V lost 2 bases and J lost 0, with 14 bases in between. CDR1 and CDR2 from the germline V gene are MDHEN and SYDVKM. The CDR3 extends over 16 amino acids. The chain's CDR3 is CASSLRLGTTSYEQYF. DNA of the CDR3: TGTGCCAGCAGTTTACGGCTGGGGACCACCTCCTACGAGCAGTACTTC. The full variable domain, in which reference TRBV28 and TRBJ2-7 provide the parts outside the CDR3, is DVKVTQSSRYLVKRTGEKVFLECVQDMDHENMFWYRQDPGLGLRLIYFSYDVKMKEKGDIPEGYSVSREKKERFSLILESASTNQTSMYLCASSLRLGTTSYEQYFGPGTRLTVT.

This CDR3 is CASTIGGLQEKLFF. As DNA, the CDR3 is TGTGCCAGCACCATAGGAGGACTTCAGGAAAAACTGTTTTTT. V gene TRBV12-3 or TRBV12-4 combines with J gene TRBJ1-4; no reliable D call. There are 14 residues in the CDR3. Between the trimmed V and J ends, which lost 7 bases and 8 bases, there was a span of 17 bases.

This clonotype was counted many times. The chain employs TRBV27 and TRBJ1-2, with 7 nucleotides matching TRBD1. The CDR3 consists of 15 residues. Trimming took 2 bases from V and 4 from J; bases not matched to a gene: 7. Germline V lookup: CDR1 MNHEY, CDR2 SMNVEV (reference sequence). The DNA for the CDR3 is TGTGCCAGCAGTTTAGGGGGCCAGGGGGGCTATGGCTACACCTTC. Translated: CASSLGGQGGYGYTF.

V usage is TRBV7-8 and J usage is TRBJ2-7; the match to TRBD2 covers 7 bases. This CDR3 region has 14 residues. CDR1 and CDR2 (germline): SGHVS, FQNEAQ. After removal of 5 bases from V and 7 bases from J, the junction contained 11 bases not matched to a gene. Here the CDR3 reads CASSLPSGHNEQYF. The CDR3 nucleotides read TGTGCCAGCAGCCTCCCTAGCGGCCACAATGAGCAGTACTTC.

The rearrangement joins TRBV7-8 to TRBJ2-1; a weak D match, TRBD2 (6 bases). The CDR3 loop spans 18 amino acids. Germline assignment: CDR1 SGHVS and CDR2 FQNEAQ. Deletions cut 0 bases from V and 6 bases from J, with 21 bases between. The chain's CDR3 is CASSLALPGALFRNEQFF. For the CDR3, the DNA is TGTGCCAGCAGCTTAGCCCTCCCGGGAGCCCTATTCCGCAATGAGCAGTTCTTC.

This clonotype was seen many times. The chain combines TRBV7-3 with TRBJ1-2; the match to TRBD1 covers 9 bases. Germline lookup yields CDR1 SGHTA and CDR2 FQGTGA. The CDR3 spans 15 residues. V lost 4 bases, J lost 6 bases, and 9 bases stayed unmatched. The CDR3 region has the DNA TGTGCCAGCAGCTCGACCGGGACAGGGTACAATGGCTACACCTTC. Protein product: CASSSTGTGYNGYTF.

This clonotype was recorded a few times. Here the CDR3 omits its conserved ending phenylalanine or tryptophan, so a read error is the likely source. The DNA is omitted, as the CDR3 cannot be located on it reliably, and the CDR3 follows TCRdb's listing. V usage is TRBV7-2 and J usage is TRBJ2-7; TRBD1 is the table's D call and was not checked against the DNA. Germline V lookup: CDR1 SGHTA, CDR2 FQGNSA. Including both end residues, the CDR3 is 14 amino acids long. CDR3 loop: CASSSTGYGYTFGS.